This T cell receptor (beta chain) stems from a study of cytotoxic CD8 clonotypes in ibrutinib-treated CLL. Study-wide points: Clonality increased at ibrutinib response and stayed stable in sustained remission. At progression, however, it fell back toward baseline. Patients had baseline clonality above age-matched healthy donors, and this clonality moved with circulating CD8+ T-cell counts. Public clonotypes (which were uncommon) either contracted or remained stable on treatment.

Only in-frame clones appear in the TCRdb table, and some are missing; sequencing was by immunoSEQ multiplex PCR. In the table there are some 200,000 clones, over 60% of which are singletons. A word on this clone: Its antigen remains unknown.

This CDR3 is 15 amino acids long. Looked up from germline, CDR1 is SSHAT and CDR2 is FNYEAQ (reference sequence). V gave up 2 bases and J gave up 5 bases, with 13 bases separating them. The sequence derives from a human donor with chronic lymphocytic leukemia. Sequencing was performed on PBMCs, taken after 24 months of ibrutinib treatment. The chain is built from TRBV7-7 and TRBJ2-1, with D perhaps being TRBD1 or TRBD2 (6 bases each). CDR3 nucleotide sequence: TGTGCCAGCAGCTTAAGGGGGACTCAGGACAATGAGCAGTTCTTC. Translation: CASSLRGTQDNEQFF.